These 21 T cell receptor beta chains share one sample of origin, sequenced in a study of breast tumors, draining lymph nodes, adjacent tissues. TCRdb analysed the multiplex PCR reads with MiXCR anew, one entry per CDR3 protein. The sample shows fewer than 90,000 distinct CDR3 sequences, around 30% of them seen only once. The lymph nodes were axillary draining lymph nodes from breast cancer patients. The source material was axillary lymph node tissue. These receptors were obtained from a female donor with breast cancer. Some clones in this sample may be carry-over from other donors' samples.

This clonotype was seen at least ten times. V gene TRBV28 combines with J gene TRBJ2-7; D remains ambiguous. Trimming took off 2 bases at V and 3 bases at J, with 5 bases between the two ends. This CDR3 has 12 residues. Germline lookup yields CDR1 MDHEN and CDR2 SYDVKM. CDR3 bases: TGTGCCAGCAGTTTAAACGGCTACGAGCAGTACTTC. Its protein is CASSLNGYEQYF.

This clonotype was recorded many times. The chain recombines TRBV4-2 with TRBJ2-5; D remains ambiguous. The V gene's germline CDR1 is LGHNA and CDR2 YNFKEQ. This CDR3 contains 13 residues. The V and J ends lost 8 bases and 5 bases respectively, with 15 bases between them. CDR3 in amino acids: CASADRPGETQYF. For the CDR3, the DNA is TGTGCCAGCGCCGACCGTCCTGGCGAGACCCAGTACTTC.

This clonotype was found once. One end of the junction does not line up with germline, which may come from a read error. This chain uses TRBV7-9 with TRBJ2-5, with D perhaps matching TRBD2 (5 bases). Germline V lookup: CDR1 SEHNR, CDR2 FQNEAQ (reference sequence). This CDR3 is built from 12 residues. This chain's CDR3 is CAGSLRRETQCF. In DNA, the CDR3 is TGTGCCGGCAGCTTACGAAGGGAGACCCAGTGCTTC. Full variable domain (outside the CDR3, taken from reference TRBV7-9 and TRBJ2-5): DTGVSQNPRHKITKRGQNVTFRCDPISEHNRLYWYRQTLGQGPEFLTYFQNEAQLEKSRLLSDRFSAERPKGSFSTLEIQRTEQGDSAMYLCAGSLRRETQCFGPGTRLLVL.

Points on this clonotype: A much larger clone is a single base away; this may be a read error. The chain is built from TRBV14 and TRBJ2-1; D is undetermined. This CDR3 is built from 13 residues. Germline CDR1 SGHDN, CDR2 FVKESK. CDR3 coding DNA: TGTGCCAGCAGCCCGGGCCCGTTAAATGAGCGGTTCTTC. This codes for CASSPGPLNERFF.

This clonotype was counted between two and nine times. A much more abundant neighbour one base away suggests this may be a read error. The chain recombines TRBV28 with TRBJ2-7, with 11 nucleotides matching TRBD2. J was trimmed by 5 bases and V by 5 bases; bases with no gene match: 8. Germline CDR1 is MDHEN and CDR2 is SYDVKM. The CDR3 covers 15 residues. CDR3 sequence (DNA): TGTGCCAGCAGTCTTTTAGCGGGAGGGCCCCACGAGCAGTACTTC. Amino acid sequence: CASSLLAGGPHEQYF.

This clonotype was detected many times. CDR3 protein: CASSQDEGAWEQYF. Written as DNA, the CDR3 is TGCGCCAGCAGCCAAGACGAGGGGGCATGGGAGCAGTACTTC. The rearrangement uses TRBV4-3 and TRBJ2-7, with 7 bases fitting TRBD1. V was clipped by 0 bases and J by 7 bases; unmatched bases: 6. The CDR3 is 14 amino acids. The V gene's germline CDR1 is LGHNA and CDR2 YSLEER.

Note on this clonotype: Sequence at one end of the junction differs from germline and may be a read error. The rearrangement links TRBV20-1 to TRBJ2-7, with D possibly being TRBD1 or TRBD2 (5 bases each). Germline values: CDR1 DFQATT, CDR2 SNEGSKA (reference sequence). This CDR3 has 12 amino acids. The CDR3 region has the DNA TGCAGTGCTACACGGGACGTCCACGAGCCGTACTTC. Translation gives CSATRDVHEPYF.

The J gene is TRBJ2-1, the V gene TRBV7-2; TRBD2 agrees at 11 bases. V lost 2 bases, J lost 7 bases, and 10 bases stayed unmatched. Germline lookup yields CDR1 SGHTA and CDR2 FQGNSA. This CDR3 comprises 17 residues. The CDR3 is CASSLRLAGRSANEQFF. CDR3 coding DNA: TGTGCCAGCAGCTTAAGACTAGCGGGGCGATCCGCTAATGAGCAGTTCTTC.

This clonotype was found many times. V gene TRBV6-6 combines with J gene TRBJ1-3, with 7 bases lining up with TRBD1. The CDR3 is 17 residues long. The germline gives CDR1 MNHNY, CDR2 SVGAGI (reference sequence). With 2 bases clipped from V and 0 bases from J, the junction kept 7 bases outside the gene matches. CDR3 nucleotides: TGTGCCAGCAGTTACCCACCGGGACAGAGCTCTGGAAACACCATATATTTT. The encoded protein is CASSYPPGQSSGNTIYF.

The sample holds many counts of this clonotype. This CDR3 is CASSLSADSSYEQYF. The CDR3 DNA follows: TGTGCCAGTAGTCTGTCGGCAGACTCAAGCTACGAGCAGTACTTC. The V call is TRBV19, the J call TRBJ2-7; D call uncertain. Germline V lookup: CDR1 LNHDA, CDR2 SQIVND (reference sequence). The CDR3 covers 15 residues. V lost 5 bases and J 3 bases, leaving 17 bases between the germline ends.

This rearrangement joins TRBV27 to TRBJ1-1; a weak D match, TRBD1 (5 bases). CDR1 is MNHEY, CDR2 SMNVEV, per germline (reference sequence). V was shortened by 3 bases and J by 5 bases, with 13 bases between the two germline ends. The CDR3 totals 14 residues. The CDR3 DNA reads TGTGCCAGCAGTTTTGCCTCCGGGGGAACTGAAGCTTTCTTT. It encodes CASSFASGGTEAFF.

The table lists this clonotype with a few counts. The V call is TRBV30, the J call TRBJ1-1; D possibly corresponds to TRBD1 (5 bases). V was clipped by 2 bases and J by 9 bases, with 13 bases between them. The V gene's germline CDR1 is GTSNPN and CDR2 SVGIG (reference sequence). The CDR3 sequence is 12 residues long. CDR3 nucleotides: TGTGCCTGGAGTAGGGGAGAATCGAAAGCTTTCTTT. Amino acids: CAWSRGESKAFF.

On this clonotype: A much larger clone lies one base from this, so it may be a read error. The chain's CDR3 is CANSVLQGADEAFF. The CDR3 DNA sequence: TGTGCCAACAGCGTACTACAGGGGGCAGATGAAGCTTTCTTT. This chain connects TRBV5-4 to TRBJ1-1, with 9 nucleotides matching TRBD1. The length of the CDR3 is 14 residues. The germline V gene encodes CDR1 SGHNT and CDR2 YYREEE (reference sequence).

This clonotype was recorded many times. The rearrangement uses TRBV6-6 and TRBJ1-2; TRBD1 matches at 9 bases. The germline V gene encodes CDR1 MNHNY and CDR2 SVGAGI (reference sequence). The CDR3 totals 17 residues. Unmatched junction bases numbered 17, after V lost 5 bases and J lost 7 bases. The CDR3 loop reads CASSHPTPDRGVGGYTF. CDR3 DNA sequence: TGTGCCAGCAGTCACCCCACTCCTGACAGGGGGGTCGGTGGCTACACCTTC.

On this clonotype itself: A much larger clone is a single base away; this may be a read error. The chain links TRBV6-6 to TRBJ2-7, with TRBD2 matching over 9 bases. This CDR3 spans 14 amino acids. CDR1 and CDR2 (germline): MNHNY, SVGAGI (reference sequence). Trimming cost V 5 bases and J 2 bases; bases outside gene matches: 4. CDR3 nucleotide sequence: TGTGCCAGCAGTCTTCAGCGGGGGGCCTACGAGCAGTACTTC. It translates to CASSLQRGAYEQYF.

This clonotype came up many times. V and J are TRBV5-1 and TRBJ1-2, with 11 bases fitting TRBD1. V lost 4 bases, J lost 6 bases, and 17 bases stayed unmatched. CDR3 size: 18 residues. CDR1 is SGHRS and CDR2 is YFSETQ in the germline V gene. In nucleotides, the CDR3 is TGCGCCAGCAGCCCTGAATCTCGGCGGACAGGGGGCGAAGATGGCTACACCTTC. Protein product: CASSPESRRTGGEDGYTF.

This clonotype was seen repeatedly, ten times or more. This chain uses TRBV5-8 with TRBJ2-7; TRBD2 aligns across 12 bases. Unmatched junction bases numbered 7, after V lost 4 bases and J lost 2 bases. CDR3 length equals 16 residues. Germline V CDR1 and CDR2: SGHTS, YDEGEE. CDR3 bases: TGTGCCAGCAGCCAATTGGCTAGCGGGAGGGCCTACGAGCAGTACTTC. Translating it yields CASSQLASGRAYEQYF.

This clonotype was seen at least ten times. V and J are TRBV9 and TRBJ2-3; 7 nucleotides match TRBD1. The junction had 10 bases not matched to a gene; V was cut back by 4 bases and J by 11 bases. CDR3 length: 13 residues. The germline V gene encodes CDR1 SGDLS and CDR2 YYNGEE. CDR3 sequence (DNA): TGTGCCAGCAGCACGGGACAGTACAATGAGCAGTATTTT. Its translation is CASSTGQYNEQYF.

This clonotype was recorded at least ten times. The rearrangement joins TRBV19 to TRBJ1-5; TRBD1 aligns across 9 bases. Germline trimming cut 3 bases from V and 4 bases from J; bases unmatched to any gene: 10. Germline V gene data show CDR1 as LNHDA and CDR2 as SQIVND (reference sequence). CDR3 length: 17 amino acids. CDR3 loop: CASSILLGGQGNQPQHF. For the CDR3, the DNA is TGTGCCAGTAGTATCCTTCTGGGGGGACAGGGAAATCAGCCCCAGCATTTT.

As regards this clonotype: A much larger clone is a single base away; this may be a read error. CDR3 protein: CSARPDRGRRDEGTQYF. CDR3 in DNA: TGCAGTGCTAGACCAGACAGGGGGCGTCGGGACGAAGGGACCCAGTACTTC. The rearrangement uses TRBV20-1 and TRBJ2-5; 10 nucleotides line up with TRBD1. The germline CDR1 and CDR2 sequences are DFQATT and SNEGSKA (reference sequence). CDR3 size: 17 residues. V shed 2 bases and J 7 bases; nucleotides not matched to a gene: 16.

The chain is built from TRBV10-1 and TRBJ2-3; TRBD2 aligns across 15 bases. CDR1 and CDR2 (germline): WNHNN, SYGVQD (reference sequence). The V gene end was trimmed by 3 bases and the J gene end by 2 bases; junction bases not matched to a gene: 3. The CDR3 is made up of 17 amino acids. The CDR3 reads CASSDGTSGRNTDTQYF. DNA of the CDR3: TGCGCCAGCAGTGACGGGACTAGCGGGAGGAACACAGATACGCAGTATTTT.